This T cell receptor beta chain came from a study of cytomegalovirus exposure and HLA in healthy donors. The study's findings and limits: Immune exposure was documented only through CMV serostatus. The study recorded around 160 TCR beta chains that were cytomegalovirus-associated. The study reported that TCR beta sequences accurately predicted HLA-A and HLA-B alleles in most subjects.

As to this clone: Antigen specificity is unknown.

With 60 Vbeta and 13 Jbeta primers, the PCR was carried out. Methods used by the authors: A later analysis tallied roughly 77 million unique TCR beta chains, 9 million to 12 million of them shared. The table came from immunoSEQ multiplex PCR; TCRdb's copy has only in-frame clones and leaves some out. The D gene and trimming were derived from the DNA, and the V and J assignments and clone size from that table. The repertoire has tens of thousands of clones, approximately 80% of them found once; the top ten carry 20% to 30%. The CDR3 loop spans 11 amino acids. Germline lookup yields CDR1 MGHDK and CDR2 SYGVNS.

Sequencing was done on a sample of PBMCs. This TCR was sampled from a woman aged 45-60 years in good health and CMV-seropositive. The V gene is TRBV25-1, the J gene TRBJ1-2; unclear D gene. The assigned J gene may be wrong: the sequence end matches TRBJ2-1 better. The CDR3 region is CASSESYPQFF. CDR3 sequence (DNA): TGTGCCAGCAGTGAAAGCTACCCACAGTTCTTC.